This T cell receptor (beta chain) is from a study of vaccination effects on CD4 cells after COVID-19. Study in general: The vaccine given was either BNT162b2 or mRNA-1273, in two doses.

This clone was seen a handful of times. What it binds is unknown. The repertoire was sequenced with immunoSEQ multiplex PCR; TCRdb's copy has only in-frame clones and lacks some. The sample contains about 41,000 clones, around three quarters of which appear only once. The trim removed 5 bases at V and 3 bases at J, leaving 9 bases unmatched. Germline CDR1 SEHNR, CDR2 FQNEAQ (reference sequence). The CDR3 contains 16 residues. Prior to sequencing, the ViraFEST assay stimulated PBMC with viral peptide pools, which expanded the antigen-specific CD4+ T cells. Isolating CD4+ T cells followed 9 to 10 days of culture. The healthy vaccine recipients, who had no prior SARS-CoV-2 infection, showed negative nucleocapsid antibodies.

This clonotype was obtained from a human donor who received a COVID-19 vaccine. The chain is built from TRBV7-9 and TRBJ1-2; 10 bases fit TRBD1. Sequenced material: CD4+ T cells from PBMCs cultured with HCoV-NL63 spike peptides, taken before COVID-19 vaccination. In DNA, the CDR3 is TGTGCCAGCAGCACGATGACAGGGGGCGCGGACTATGGCTACACCTTC. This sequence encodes CASSTMTGGADYGYTF.